This TCR beta chain was sequenced during a study of T cells in Graves' hyperthyroidism and ophthalmopathy. This clonotype was recorded at least ten times. Using RNA transcripts as the source, TCR beta CDR3 regions were amplified. First-round RT-PCR of the TCR CDR3 relied on the HTBI primer set. TCRdb itself ran the multiplex PCR reads through MiXCR, one entry per CDR3 protein. The table shows fewer than 600,000 distinct CDR3 sequences, with about 15% occurring only once. Trimming removed 0 bases from V and 4 bases from J, with 11 bases in between. The germline V gene encodes CDR1 DFQATT and CDR2 SNEGSKA (reference sequence). The CDR3 covers 14 residues.

This clonotype was obtained from a woman aged 40 to 50 with Graves' hyperthyroidism. The chain carries TRBV20-1 and TRBJ2-3; no reliable D call. Material: blood. The CDR3 here is CSARDQSIADTQYF. DNA of the CDR3: TGCAGTGCTAGAGACCAGTCGATTGCAGATACGCAGTATTTT.